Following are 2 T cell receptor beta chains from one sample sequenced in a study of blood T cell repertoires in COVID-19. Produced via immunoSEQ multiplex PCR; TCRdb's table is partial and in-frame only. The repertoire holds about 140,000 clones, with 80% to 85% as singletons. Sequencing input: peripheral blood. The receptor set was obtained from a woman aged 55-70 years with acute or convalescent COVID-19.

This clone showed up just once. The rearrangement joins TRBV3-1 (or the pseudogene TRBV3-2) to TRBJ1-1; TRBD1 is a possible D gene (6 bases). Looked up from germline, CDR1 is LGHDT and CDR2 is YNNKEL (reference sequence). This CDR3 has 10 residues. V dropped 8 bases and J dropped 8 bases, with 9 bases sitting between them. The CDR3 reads CASGTTEAFF. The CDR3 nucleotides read TGTGCCAGCGGGACAACCGAAGCTTTCTTT.

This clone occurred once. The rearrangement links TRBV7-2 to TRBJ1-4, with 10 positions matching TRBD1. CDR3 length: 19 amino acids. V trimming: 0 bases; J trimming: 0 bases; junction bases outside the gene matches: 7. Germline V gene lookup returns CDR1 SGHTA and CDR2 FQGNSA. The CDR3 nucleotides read TGTGCCAGCAGCTTAGCGCGGGGGACAGGGGCGGCAACTAATGAAAAACTGTTTTTT. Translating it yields CASSLARGTGAATNEKLFF.